This TCR beta chain derives from a study of cytomegalovirus exposure and HLA in healthy donors. Across the study: From 150 million to 200 million T cells, an earlier analysis saw approximately 110 million unique TCR beta sequences. Study conclusions and caveats: Evidence from a later analysis indicated that most CMV-associated TCR beta chains looked HLA-restricted. There were a few CMV-associated chains whose specificity for CMV antigens was confirmed in vitro.

Researchers ran the PCR with 60 Vbeta and 13 Jbeta primers. Produced via immunoSEQ multiplex PCR; TCRdb's table is partial and in-frame only. Of 100,000 to 150,000 clones listed, around four fifths are singletons. In its sample, this clone was seen once. Its antigen is not known. The sequenced sample was PBMCs. This TCR was recovered from a man aged 25 to 40 in good health and CMV-seropositive.

The CDR3 reads CASSVDQGTGNTEAFF. CDR3 coding DNA: TGTGCCAGCAGCGTCGATCAAGGGACAGGGAACACTGAAGCTTTCTTT. V and J are TRBV9 and TRBJ1-1; 8 bases are shared with TRBD1. V dropped 2 bases and J dropped 1; count of bases not matched to a gene: 7. In germline, CDR1 is SGDLS, CDR2 YYNGEE. The length of the CDR3 is 16 residues.